This T cell receptor beta chain was obtained from a study of regulatory T cells in long-lasting Graves disease. About the study: Graves' disease counted as persistent after over 5 years of antithyroid drugs with positive TSH receptor antibodies.

This clonotype was found many times. The antigen is undetermined. Assembly of TCR beta libraries relied on iRepertoire HTBI primers together with Arm-PCR of CDR3 regions. Each CDR3 protein gets one entry after TCRdb re-called the multiplex PCR reads with MiXCR. The sample comprises a few hundred thousand distinct CDR3 sequences, roughly a fifth of which are singletons, and less than 9% rests with the top ten. The time point is: persistent/refractory GD, antithyroid drugs over 5 years with positive TRAb. The TCR library used RNA extracted from PBMCs. CDR1 is MDHEN, CDR2 SYDVKM, per germline. The CDR3 totals 11 residues. V gave up 5 bases and J gave up 2 bases, with 4 bases separating them. Study results and limitations: Favoring TRBV28, TRBJ1-2 and TRBJ2-5 was a feature seen in persistent disease. Small numbers of samples may have cut accuracy. Rather than thyroid tissue, only peripheral blood underwent study.

This specimen consisted of peripheral blood mononuclear cells (PBMCs), obtained when the disease was refractory, from a patient treated with antithyroid drugs. The sequence derives from a female donor with Graves disease. V is TRBV28 and J is TRBJ2-7; D gene uncertain. The CDR3 spells CASSIAYEQYF. The DNA for the CDR3 is TGTGCCAGCAGTATTGCCTACGAGCAGTACTTC.